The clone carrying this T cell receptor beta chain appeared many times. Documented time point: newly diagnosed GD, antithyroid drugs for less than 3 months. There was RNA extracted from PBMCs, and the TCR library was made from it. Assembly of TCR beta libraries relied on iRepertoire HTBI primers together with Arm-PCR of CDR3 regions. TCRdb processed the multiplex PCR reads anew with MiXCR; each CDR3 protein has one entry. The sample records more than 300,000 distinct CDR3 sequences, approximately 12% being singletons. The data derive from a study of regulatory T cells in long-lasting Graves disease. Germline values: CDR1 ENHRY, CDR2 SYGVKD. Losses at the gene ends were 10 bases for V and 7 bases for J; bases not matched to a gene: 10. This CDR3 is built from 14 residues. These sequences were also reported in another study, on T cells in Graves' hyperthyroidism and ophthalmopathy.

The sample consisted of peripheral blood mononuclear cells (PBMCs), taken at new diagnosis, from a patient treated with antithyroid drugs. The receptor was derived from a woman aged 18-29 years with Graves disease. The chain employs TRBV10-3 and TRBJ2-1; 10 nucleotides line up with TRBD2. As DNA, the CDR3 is TGTGCCACGACGGTTGAGCGGGAGGGTAATGAGCAGTTCTTC. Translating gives CATTVEREGNEQFF.